This T cell receptor (beta chain) was identified in a study of OX40 agonist ivuxolimab in advanced cancers. The CDR3 covers 13 residues. V lost 5 bases and J lost 8; bases outside the gene matches: 8. Germline CDR1 reads SGHRS; CDR2 reads YFSETQ. The repertoire was sequenced with immunoSEQ multiplex PCR; TCRdb's copy has only in-frame clones and lacks some. There are about 98,000 clones in the sample; around nine tenths occur only once, and 0.8% to 0.9% lies in the top ten. This material consisted of CD4+ or CD8+ T cells sorted from blood, taken in a trial of the OX40 agonist ivuxolimab. This receptor was obtained from an adult with an advanced solid tumor such as melanoma, head and neck, liver or kidney cancer. The rearrangement links TRBV5-1 to TRBJ2-7; the match to TRBD1 covers 9 bases. This CDR3 is CASRPGQGYQQYF. DNA of the CDR3: TGCGCCAGCAGACCGGGACAGGGCTATCAGCAGTACTTC.